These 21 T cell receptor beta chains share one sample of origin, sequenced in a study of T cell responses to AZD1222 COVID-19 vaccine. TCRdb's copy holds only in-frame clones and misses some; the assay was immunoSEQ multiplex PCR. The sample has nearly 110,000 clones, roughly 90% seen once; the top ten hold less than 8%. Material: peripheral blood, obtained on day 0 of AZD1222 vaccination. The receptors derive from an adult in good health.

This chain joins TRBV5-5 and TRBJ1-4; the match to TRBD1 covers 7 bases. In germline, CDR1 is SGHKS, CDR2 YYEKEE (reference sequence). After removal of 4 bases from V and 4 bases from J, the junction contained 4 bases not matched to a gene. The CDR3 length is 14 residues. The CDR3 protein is CASSAGQINEKLFF. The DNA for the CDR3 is TGTGCCAGCAGCGCGGGACAGATTAATGAAAAACTGTTTTTT.

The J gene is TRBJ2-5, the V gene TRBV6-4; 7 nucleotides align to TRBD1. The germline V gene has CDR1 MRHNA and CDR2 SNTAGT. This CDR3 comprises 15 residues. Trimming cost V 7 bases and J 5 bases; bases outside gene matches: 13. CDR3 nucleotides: TGTGCCAGCAATTCGACAGGGCGAGGATGGGAGACCCAGTACTTC. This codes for CASNSTGRGWETQYF.

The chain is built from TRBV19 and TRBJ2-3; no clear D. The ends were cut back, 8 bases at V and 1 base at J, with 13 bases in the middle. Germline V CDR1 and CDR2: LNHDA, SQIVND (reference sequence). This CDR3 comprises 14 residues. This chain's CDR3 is CASGRTLGTDTQYF. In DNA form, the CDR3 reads TGTGCCAGTGGACGGACCTTGGGCACAGATACGCAGTATTTT. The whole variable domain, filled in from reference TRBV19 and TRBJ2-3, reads DGGITQSPKYLFRKEGQNVTLSCEQNLNHDAMYWYRQDPGQGLRLIYYSQIVNDFQKGDIAEGYSVSREKKESFPLTVTSAQKNPTAFYLCASGRTLGTDTQYFGPGTRLTVL.

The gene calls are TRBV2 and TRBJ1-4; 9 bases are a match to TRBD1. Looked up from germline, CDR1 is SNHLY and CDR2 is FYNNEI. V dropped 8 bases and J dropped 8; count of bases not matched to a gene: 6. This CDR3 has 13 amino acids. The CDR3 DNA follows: TGTGCCAGCCAACAGGGGGCAAGGGAAAAACTGTTTTTT. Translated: CASQQGAREKLFF.

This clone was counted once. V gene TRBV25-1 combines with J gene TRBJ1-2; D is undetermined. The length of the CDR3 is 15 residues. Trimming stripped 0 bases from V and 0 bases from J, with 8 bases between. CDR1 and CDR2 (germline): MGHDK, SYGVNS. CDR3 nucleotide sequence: TGTGCCAGCAGTGAATATTCCCAGACTAACTATGGCTACACCTTC. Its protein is CASSEYSQTNYGYTF.

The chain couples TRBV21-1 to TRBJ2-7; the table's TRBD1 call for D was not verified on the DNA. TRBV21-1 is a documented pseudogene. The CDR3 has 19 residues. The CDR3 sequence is CASSPYWAGQGASVYEQYF. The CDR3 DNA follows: TGTGCCAGCAGCCCCTACTGGGCTGGACAGGGGGCCTCGGTCTACGAGCAGTACTTC.

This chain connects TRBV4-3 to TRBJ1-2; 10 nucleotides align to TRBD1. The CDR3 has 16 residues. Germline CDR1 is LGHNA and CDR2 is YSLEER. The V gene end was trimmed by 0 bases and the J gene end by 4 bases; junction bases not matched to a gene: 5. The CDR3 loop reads CASSQDRDRGFYGYTF. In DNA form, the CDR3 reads TGCGCCAGCAGCCAAGACCGGGACAGGGGTTTCTATGGCTACACCTTC.

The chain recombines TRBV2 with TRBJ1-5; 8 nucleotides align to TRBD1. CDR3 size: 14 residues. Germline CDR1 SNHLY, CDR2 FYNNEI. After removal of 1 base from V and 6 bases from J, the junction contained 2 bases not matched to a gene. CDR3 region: CASSEGTGSQPQHF. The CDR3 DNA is TGTGCCAGCAGTGAAGGGACAGGGAGTCAGCCCCAGCATTTT.

The CDR3: CASSELPYEQYF. The CDR3 nucleotides are TGTGCCAGCAGCGAGCTCCCCTACGAGCAGTACTTC. This chain connects TRBV11-2 to TRBJ2-7; D is ambiguous. Germline lookup yields CDR1 SGHAT and CDR2 FQNNGV. V lost 5 bases and J lost 2, with 7 bases in between. This CDR3 contains 12 residues.

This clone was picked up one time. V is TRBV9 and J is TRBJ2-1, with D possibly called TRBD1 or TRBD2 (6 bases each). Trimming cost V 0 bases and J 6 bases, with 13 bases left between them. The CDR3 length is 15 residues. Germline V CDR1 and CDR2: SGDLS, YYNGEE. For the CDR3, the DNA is TGTGCCAGCAGCGTAGTGGGGGGCTGGGGCAATGAGCAGTTCTTC. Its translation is CASSVVGGWGNEQFF.

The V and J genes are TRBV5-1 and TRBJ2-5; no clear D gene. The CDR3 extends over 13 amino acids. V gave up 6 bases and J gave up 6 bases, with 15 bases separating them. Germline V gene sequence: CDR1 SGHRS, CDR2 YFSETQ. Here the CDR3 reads CASTSPPTKTQYF. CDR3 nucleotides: TGCGCCAGCACCAGTCCTCCCACAAAGACCCAGTACTTC.

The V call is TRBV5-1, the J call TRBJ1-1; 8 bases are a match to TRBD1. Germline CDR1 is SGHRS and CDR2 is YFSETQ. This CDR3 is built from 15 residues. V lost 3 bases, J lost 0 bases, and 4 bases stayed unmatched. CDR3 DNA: TGCGCCAGCAGCTCAGCGGACAGGGTGAACACTGAAGCTTTCTTT. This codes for CASSSADRVNTEAFF.

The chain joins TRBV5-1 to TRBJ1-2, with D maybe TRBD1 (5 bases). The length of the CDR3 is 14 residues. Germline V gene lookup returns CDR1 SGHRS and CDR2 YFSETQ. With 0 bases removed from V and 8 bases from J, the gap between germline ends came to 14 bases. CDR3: CASSLDNGRDGYTF. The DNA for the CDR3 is TGCGCCAGCAGCTTGGATAACGGCAGGGACGGCTACACCTTC.

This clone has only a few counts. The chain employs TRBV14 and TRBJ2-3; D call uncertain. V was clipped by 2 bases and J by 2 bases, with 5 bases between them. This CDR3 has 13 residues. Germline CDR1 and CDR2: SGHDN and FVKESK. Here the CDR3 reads CASSQMNTDTQYF. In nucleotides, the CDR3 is TGTGCCAGCAGCCAAATGAACACAGATACGCAGTATTTT.

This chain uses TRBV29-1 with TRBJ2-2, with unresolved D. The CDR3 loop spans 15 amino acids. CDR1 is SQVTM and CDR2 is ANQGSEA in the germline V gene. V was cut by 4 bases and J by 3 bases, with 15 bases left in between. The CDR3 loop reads CSVGLLRPDTGELFF. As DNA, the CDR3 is TGCAGCGTTGGTTTGTTGCGACCCGACACCGGGGAGCTGTTTTTT.

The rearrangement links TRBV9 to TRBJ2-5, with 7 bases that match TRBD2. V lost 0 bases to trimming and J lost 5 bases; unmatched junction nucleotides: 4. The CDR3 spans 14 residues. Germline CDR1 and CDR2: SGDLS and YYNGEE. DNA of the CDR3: TGTGCCAGCAGCGTAGGACTAGCTCGCGAGACCCAGTACTTC. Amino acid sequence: CASSVGLARETQYF.

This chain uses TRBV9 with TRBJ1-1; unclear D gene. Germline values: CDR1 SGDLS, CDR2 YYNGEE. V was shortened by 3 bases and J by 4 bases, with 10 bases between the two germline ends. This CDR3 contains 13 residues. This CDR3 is CASSASPGTEAFF. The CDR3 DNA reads TGTGCCAGCAGCGCCTCCCCAGGCACTGAAGCTTTCTTT. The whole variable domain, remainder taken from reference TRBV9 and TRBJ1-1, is DSGVTQTPKHLITATGQRVTLRCSPRSGDLSVYWYQQSLDQGLQFLIQYYNGEERAKGNILERFSAQQFPDLHSELNLSSLELGDSALYFCASSASPGTEAFFGQGTRLTVV.

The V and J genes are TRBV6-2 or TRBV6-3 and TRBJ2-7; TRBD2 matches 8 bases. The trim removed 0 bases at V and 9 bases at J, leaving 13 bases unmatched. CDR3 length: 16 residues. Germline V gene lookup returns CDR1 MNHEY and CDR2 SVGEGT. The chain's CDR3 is CASSYSTSAPRGGQYF. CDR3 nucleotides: TGTGCCAGCAGTTACTCGACTAGCGCCCCGAGGGGCGGGCAGTACTTC.

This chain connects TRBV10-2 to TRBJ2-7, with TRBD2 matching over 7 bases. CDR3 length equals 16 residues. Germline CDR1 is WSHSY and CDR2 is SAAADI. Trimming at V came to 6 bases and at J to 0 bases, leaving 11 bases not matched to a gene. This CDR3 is CASSVLSGGSSYEQYF. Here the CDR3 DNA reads TGCGCCAGCAGCGTTCTTTCGGGCGGGAGCTCCTACGAGCAGTACTTC.

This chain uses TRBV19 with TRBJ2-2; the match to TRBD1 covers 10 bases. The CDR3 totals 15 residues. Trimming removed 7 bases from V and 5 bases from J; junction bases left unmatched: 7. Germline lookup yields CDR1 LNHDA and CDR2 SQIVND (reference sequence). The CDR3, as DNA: TGTGCCAGTATTAAGGACAGGGGGACTACCGGGGAGCTGTTTTTT. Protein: CASIKDRGTTGELFF.

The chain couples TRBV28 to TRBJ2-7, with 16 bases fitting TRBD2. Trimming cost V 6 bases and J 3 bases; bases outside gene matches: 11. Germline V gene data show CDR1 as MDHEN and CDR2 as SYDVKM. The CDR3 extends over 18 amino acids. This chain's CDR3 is CASSPGLAGGYRIYEQYF. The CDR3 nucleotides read TGTGCCAGCAGCCCGGGACTAGCGGGAGGGTACCGAATCTACGAGCAGTACTTC.